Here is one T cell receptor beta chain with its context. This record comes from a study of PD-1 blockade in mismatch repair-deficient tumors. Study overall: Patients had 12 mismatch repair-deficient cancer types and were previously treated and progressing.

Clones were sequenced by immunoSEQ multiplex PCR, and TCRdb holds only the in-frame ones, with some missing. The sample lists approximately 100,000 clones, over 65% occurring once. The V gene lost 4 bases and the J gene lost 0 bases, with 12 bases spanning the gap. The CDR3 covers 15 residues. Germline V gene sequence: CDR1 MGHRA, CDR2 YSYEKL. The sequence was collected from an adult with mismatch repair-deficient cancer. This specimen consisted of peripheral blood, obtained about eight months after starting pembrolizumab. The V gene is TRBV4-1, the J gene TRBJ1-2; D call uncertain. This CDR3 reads CASSPSRTANYGYTF. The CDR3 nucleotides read TGCGCCAGCAGCCCATCGAGAACAGCTAACTATGGCTACACCTTC.